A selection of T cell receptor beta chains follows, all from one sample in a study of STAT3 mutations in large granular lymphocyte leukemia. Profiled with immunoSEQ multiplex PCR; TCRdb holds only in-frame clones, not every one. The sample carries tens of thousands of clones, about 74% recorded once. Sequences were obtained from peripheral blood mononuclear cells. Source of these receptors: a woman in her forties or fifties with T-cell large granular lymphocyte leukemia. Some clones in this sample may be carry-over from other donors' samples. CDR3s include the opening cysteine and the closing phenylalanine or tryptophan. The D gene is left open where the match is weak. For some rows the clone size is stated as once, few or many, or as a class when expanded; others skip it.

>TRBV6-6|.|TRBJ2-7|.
CASSRDNSYEQYF
TGTGCCAGCAGTCGGGACAATTCCTACGAGCAGTACTTC
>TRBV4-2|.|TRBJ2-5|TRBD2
CASSQVQREGQETQYF
TGTGCCAGCAGCCAAGTCCAGCGGGAGGGCCAAGAGACCCAGTACTTC
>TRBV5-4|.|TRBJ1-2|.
CASSPEPTGIRGYTF
TGTGCCAGCAGCCCGGAGCCAACAGGGATCCGCGGCTACACCTTC
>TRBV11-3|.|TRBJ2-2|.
CASSLRGNTGELFF
TGTGCCAGCAGCTTAAGGGGAAACACCGGGGAGCTGTTTTTT
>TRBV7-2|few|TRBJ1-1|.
CASSVGPMNTEAFF
TGTGCCAGCAGTGTGGGACCGATGAACACTGAAGCTTTCTTT
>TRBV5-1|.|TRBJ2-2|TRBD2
CASSPGTSGTNTGELFF
TGCGCCAGCAGCCCCGGGACTAGCGGGACGAACACCGGGGAGCTGTTTTTT
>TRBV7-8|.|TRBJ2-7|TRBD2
CASSLRLAGLHEQYF
TGTGCCAGCAGCTTAAGACTAGCGGGACTCCACGAGCAGTACTTC
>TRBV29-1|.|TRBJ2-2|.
CSVRAEANTGELFF
TGCAGCGTGCGGGCGGAAGCGAACACCGGGGAGCTGTTTTTT
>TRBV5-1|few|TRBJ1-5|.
CASSWNGDQPQHF
TGCGCCAGCAGCTGGAACGGGGATCAGCCCCAGCATTTT
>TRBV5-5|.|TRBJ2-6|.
CASSLSTFGANVLTF
TGTGCCAGCAGCTTATCGACGTTTGGGGCCAACGTCCTGACTTTC
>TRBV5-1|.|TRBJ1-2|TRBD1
CASSWGDRSGYTF
TGCGCCAGCAGCTGGGGGGACAGATCTGGCTACACCTTC
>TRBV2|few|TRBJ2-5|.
CASRDVAPETQYF
TGTGCCAGCAGGGACGTGGCCCCAGAGACCCAGTACTTC
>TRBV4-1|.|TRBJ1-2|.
CASSRLGADYGYTF
TGCGCCAGCAGCCGTCTGGGGGCGGACTATGGCTACACCTTC
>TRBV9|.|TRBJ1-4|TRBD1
CASSTSAGGFEKLFF
TGTGCCAGCAGCACCTCGGCAGGGGGGTTTGAAAAACTGTTTTTT
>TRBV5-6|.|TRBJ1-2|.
CASSPYNRERGGYTF
TGTGCCAGCAGCCCCTATAACAGGGAAAGGGGTGGCTACACCTTC
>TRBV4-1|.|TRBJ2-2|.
CASSPNINTGELFF
TGCGCCAGCAGCCCCAACATTAACACCGGGGAGCTGTTTTTT
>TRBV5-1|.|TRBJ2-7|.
CASRPGLYEQYF
TGCGCCAGCAGACCCGGACTATACGAGCAGTACTTC
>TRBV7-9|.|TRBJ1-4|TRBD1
CASSSGQGATNEKLFF
TGTGCCAGCAGCTCGGGACAGGGGGCAACTAATGAAAAACTGTTTTTT
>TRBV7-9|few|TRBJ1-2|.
CASSHARRPRYTF
TGTGCCAGCAGCCACGCCCGTCGGCCCCGCTACACCTTC
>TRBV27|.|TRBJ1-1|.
CASSLDRLADTEAFF
TGTGCCAGCAGTTTAGATCGGTTGGCTGACACTGAAGCTTTCTTT
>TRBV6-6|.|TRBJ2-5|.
CASAGYQETQYF
TGTGCCAGCGCAGGGTACCAAGAGACCCAGTACTTC
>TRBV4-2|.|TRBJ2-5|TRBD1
CASSPSGQRYGTQYF
TGTGCCAGCAGCCCTTCGGGACAGCGCTATGGGACCCAGTACTTC
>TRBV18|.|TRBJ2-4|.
CASSLRQRVGNIQYF
TGTGCCAGCTCACTCAGACAGAGAGTAGGAAACATTCAGTACTTC
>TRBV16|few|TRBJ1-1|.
CASSQTVNTEAFF
TGTGCCAGCAGCCAAACAGTGAACACTGAAGCTTTCTTT
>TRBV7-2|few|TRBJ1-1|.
CASNVDRRNTEAFF
TGTGCCAGCAACGTAGACAGGAGGAACACTGAAGCTTTCTTT
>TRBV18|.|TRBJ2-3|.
CASSPIARQSTDTQYF
TGTGCCAGCTCACCGATTGCTAGGCAGAGCACAGATACGCAGTATTTT
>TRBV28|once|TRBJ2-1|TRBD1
CASSPTGSNEQFF
TGTGCCAGCAGCCCGACAGGGTCCAATGAGCAGTTCTTC
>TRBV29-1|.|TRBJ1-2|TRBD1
CSVDTGVNYGYTF
TGCAGCGTTGATACAGGGGTTAACTATGGCTACACCTTC
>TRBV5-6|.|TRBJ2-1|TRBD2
CASSNPGLAVNEQFF
TGTGCCAGCAGCAACCCGGGACTAGCTGTCAATGAGCAGTTCTTC
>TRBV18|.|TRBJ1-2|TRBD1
CASSQRQGDYGYTF
TGTGCCAGCTCACAGAGACAGGGTGATTATGGCTACACCTTC
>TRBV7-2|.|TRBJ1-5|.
CASSLRVGNNQPQHF
TGTGCCAGCAGCTTACGGGTTGGCAACAATCAGCCCCAGCATTTT
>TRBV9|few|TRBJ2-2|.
CASSPRDFGTGELFF
TGTGCCAGCAGCCCTCGGGACTTCGGAACCGGGGAGCTGTTTTTT
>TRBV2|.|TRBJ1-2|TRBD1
CASSWDSIYGYTF
TGTGCCAGCAGTTGGGACAGCATCTATGGCTACACCTTC
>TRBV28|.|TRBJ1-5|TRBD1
CASSKSLGVRGYNQPQHF
TGTGCCAGCAGCAAGAGCCTTGGCGTCAGGGGGTACAATCAGCCCCAGCATTTT
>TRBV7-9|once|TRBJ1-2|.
CASSLEATGQYGYTF
TGTGCCAGCAGCTTAGAGGCCACAGGACAATATGGCTACACCTTC
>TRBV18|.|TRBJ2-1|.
CASSPGLATYNEQFF
TGTGCCAGCTCACCGGGACTTGCGACTTACAATGAGCAGTTCTTC
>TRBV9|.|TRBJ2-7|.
CASSASGTVTYEQYF
TGTGCCAGCAGCGCATCCGGGACGGTAACCTACGAGCAGTACTTC
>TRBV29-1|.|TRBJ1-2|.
CSVGLYGSRGYTF
TGCAGCGTTGGTTTATACGGGAGCAGAGGCTACACCTTC
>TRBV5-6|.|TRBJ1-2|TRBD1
CASSHDRVVVYTF
TGTGCCAGCAGCCACGACAGGGTTGTAGTCTACACCTTC
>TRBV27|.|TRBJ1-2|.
CASSSKSRADYGYTF
TGTGCCAGCAGTTCCAAAAGCAGGGCAGACTATGGCTACACCTTC
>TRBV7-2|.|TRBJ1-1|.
CASSPHRANTEAFF
TGTGCCAGCAGCCCCCACAGGGCGAACACTGAAGCTTTCTTT
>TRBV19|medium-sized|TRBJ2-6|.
CASNLGANVLTF
TGTGCCAGTAACCTCGGGGCCAACGTCCTGACTTTC
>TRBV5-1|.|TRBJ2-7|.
CASSLAGGPEGGEQYF
TGCGCCAGCAGCTTGGCAGGGGGTCCGGAAGGAGGGGAGCAGTACTTC
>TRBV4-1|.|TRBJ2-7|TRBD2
CASSQGLAKVSYGLTEQYF
TGCGCCAGCAGCCAAGGACTAGCGAAGGTTTCCTACGGTCTTACCGAGCAGTACTTC
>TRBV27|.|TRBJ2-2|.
CASSLDTNTGELFF
TGTGCCAGCAGTTTAGATACGAACACCGGGGAGCTGTTTTTT
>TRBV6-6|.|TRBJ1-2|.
CASSPGVNYGYTF
TGTGCCAGCAGCCCCGGGGTTAACTATGGCTACACCTTC
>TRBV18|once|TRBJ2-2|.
CASYHGRGNTGELFF
TGTGCCAGTTACCATGGCCGGGGTAACACCGGGGAGCTGTTTTTT
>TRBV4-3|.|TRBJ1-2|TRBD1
CASSRNDRVHGYTF
TGCGCCAGCAGCCGAAACGACAGGGTACATGGCTACACCTTC
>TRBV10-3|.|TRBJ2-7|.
CAISFAGGYEQYF
TGTGCCATCAGTTTTGCTGGAGGATACGAGCAGTACTTC
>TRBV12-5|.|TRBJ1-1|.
CASGVNTEAFF
TGTGCTAGTGGGGTGAACACTGAAGCTTTCTTT
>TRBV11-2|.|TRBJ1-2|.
CASSYQAGAGLNYGYTF
TGTGCCAGCAGCTACCAAGCGGGGGCCGGATTAAACTATGGCTACACCTTC
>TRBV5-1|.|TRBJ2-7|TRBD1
CASSLEQGDFSYEQYF
TGCGCCAGCAGCTTGGAACAGGGGGACTTCTCCTACGAGCAGTACTTC
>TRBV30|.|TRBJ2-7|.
CAWSVDEGYEQYF
TGTGCCTGGAGTGTAGATGAGGGCTACGAGCAGTACTTC
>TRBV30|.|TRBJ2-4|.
CAWNSIQGDIQYF
TGTGCCTGGAATTCCATACAGGGAGACATTCAGTACTTC
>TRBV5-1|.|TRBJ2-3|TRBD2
CASSLAVLAGGSSSTDTQYF
TGCGCCAGCAGCTTGGCCGTCCTAGCGGGAGGGTCCTCTAGCACAGATACGCAGTATTTT
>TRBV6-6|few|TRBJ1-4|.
CASSYPQDRNYEKLFF
TGTGCCAGCAGTTACCCTCAGGATCGGAATTATGAAAAACTGTTTTTT
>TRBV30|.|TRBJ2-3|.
CAWSVGSGDTQYF
TGTGCCTGGAGTGTTGGATCCGGAGATACGCAGTATTTT
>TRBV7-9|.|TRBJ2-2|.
CASSLTGVGELFF
TGTGCCAGCAGCCTAACCGGGGTTGGGGAGCTGTTTTTT
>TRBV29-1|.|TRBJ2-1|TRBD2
CSVEGPSGIYNEQFF
TGCAGCGTTGAAGGGCCTAGCGGGATCTACAATGAGCAGTTCTTC